This T cell receptor (beta chain) was sequenced for a study of cytomegalovirus exposure and HLA in healthy donors. As for the study in general: Genetic ancestry analysis placed approximately 78% of the 410 or so donors that were genotyped in the Caucasian-associated cluster.

General study points: Productive rates of about 90% or about 30% were seen for most TCR beta V segments in an earlier analysis.

This CDR3 has 13 residues. V was shortened by 6 bases and J by 4 bases, with 12 bases between the two germline ends. CDR1 and CDR2 (germline): MNHEY, SVGAGI. This clone showed up just a few times. Its antigen is as yet unknown. PCR employed 60 Vbeta and 13 Jbeta primers. TCRdb's copy holds only in-frame clones and misses some; the assay was immunoSEQ multiplex PCR. Of about 140,000 clones in the sample, around 72% are singletons; the top ten hold over 2%. The sample was PBMCs. This TCR came from a man aged 40-55 years in good health and CMV-seronegative. The gene calls are TRBV6-5 and TRBJ1-2; possibly TRBD1 for D (6 bases). CDR3 sequence reads: CASSPDSAYGYTF. CDR3 DNA: TGTGCCAGCAGCCCGGACAGTGCCTATGGCTACACCTTC.